The T cell receptor (beta chain) described here comes from a study of blood T cells in healthy people across ages (dated by TCRdb to between 2014 and 2016). Broadly, across the study: Template switching captured roughly one uniquely barcoded TCR beta cDNA molecule per two T cells in model experiments. The donors were split into four age groups: young (average 16 years), middle-aged (nearly 40), aged (approximately 59) and long-lived (about 82). Donors of different ages were randomly distributed across sequencing lanes to avoid experimental bias. For two donors (one aged 18 to 30 and one aged 80 or older), the study analyzed two additional independent replicas of 1 million unique cDNA reads from the same blood draw. Age-related changes in TCR beta repertoire diversity were measured in the study by deep sequencing normalized with unique cDNA molecular identifiers. General study outcomes and caveats: Because profiling used bulk unsorted PBMCs, naive and antigen-experienced compartments could not be compared conclusively. Observed TCR beta diversity per million T cells fell roughly linearly with age, and a significant reduction was already apparent by age roughly 41. There was a strong correlation between observed TCR beta diversity and the percentage of naive T cells measured by flow cytometry. Estimates of total diversity from one million sequenced T cells were regarded as lower bounds and underestimates. Compared with the aged group, the long-lived group had more naive CD4+ T cells, fewer expanded clones and increased TCR diversity, suggesting age selection. The CMV infection status of donors was not known, potentially confounding age-related changes in expanded clonotypes.

The donors were roughly 39 Caucasian individuals from Russia, aged about 6 to 100 years, who were systemically healthy. Each donor gave around 9.9 milliliters of peripheral blood, collected into EDTA-treated Vacutainer tubes. Ficoll-Paque density-gradient centrifugation was used to isolate PBMCs, with at least 6.5 million per sample. Total RNA, at least 6 micrograms per sample, was extracted from PBMCs with Trizol reagent. The percentages of naive CD45RAhigh/CD27high T cells were determined by flow cytometry on a PBMC aliquot from every donor. Turning to this clonotype: No cognate antigen has been identified for it. No much larger clone exists at a distance of one base, and base qualities are not known.

The method was 5' RACE. Sequencing took place on an Illumina HiSeq 2500. A second roughly 6 to 12 cycle PCR used a sample-barcoded 5' primer and a J-beta primer mix. A template-switch 5' adaptor carrying 12 random nucleotides introduced a unique molecular identifier onto each TCR beta cDNA molecule. Each sample yielded at least 2.5 million CDR3-containing paired-end reads. First-strand cDNA was synthesized from all RNA with the Mint cDNA synthesis kit, primed by a TRBC-specific oligonucleotide. After uracil-DNA glycosylase treatment, a first 18-cycle PCR used universal primers M1SS and BC2_uni_R on all cDNA. The study's own analysis went as follows. For normalization, 1 million high-quality reads were randomly selected from each sample, with every read carrying a distinct molecular identifier. Reads with shared molecular identifiers were discarded instead of being binned into consensus sequences. MiTCR, set to a Q25 quality threshold and the strictest error-elimination algorithm, was used for CDR3 identification, clonotype clustering and error correction. A nonparametric unseen species model with Euler transformation was used to estimate lower-bound total TCR beta diversity. TCRdb reprocessed the public reads (quality trimming at Q25 with fastp, clone calling with MiXCR) and kept in-frame beta chains. A single entry per CDR3 protein holds the most common genes and DNA from its merged rows. It is TCRdb's table, rather than the study itself, that gives the V and J calls and clone size. The sample data list 1.5 million to 2 million distinct CDR3 sequences, and roughly 27% of these were observed just once. The biggest ten clones account for 7.7% of the sample.

The CDR3, cysteine through phenylalanine, is 15 amino acids long. Only the CDR3 part of the read is kept: 45 bases, read in frame from the first base. V loses 5 bases of germline sequence and J loses 0 bases, and the interval between the two ends is 15 bases. Based on the germline V gene (reference sequence), the CDR1 and CDR2 sequences are DFQATT and SNEGSKA. The sample comprised blood. The rearranged chain carries TRBV20-1 and TRBJ2-3, with the D gene not clear enough to name. The clonotype comes from a woman in her thirties in good health. The bases are TGCAGTGCTCGGCAACTAAAGGCTAGCACAGATACGCAGTATTTT. It translates to CSARQLKASTDTQYF.